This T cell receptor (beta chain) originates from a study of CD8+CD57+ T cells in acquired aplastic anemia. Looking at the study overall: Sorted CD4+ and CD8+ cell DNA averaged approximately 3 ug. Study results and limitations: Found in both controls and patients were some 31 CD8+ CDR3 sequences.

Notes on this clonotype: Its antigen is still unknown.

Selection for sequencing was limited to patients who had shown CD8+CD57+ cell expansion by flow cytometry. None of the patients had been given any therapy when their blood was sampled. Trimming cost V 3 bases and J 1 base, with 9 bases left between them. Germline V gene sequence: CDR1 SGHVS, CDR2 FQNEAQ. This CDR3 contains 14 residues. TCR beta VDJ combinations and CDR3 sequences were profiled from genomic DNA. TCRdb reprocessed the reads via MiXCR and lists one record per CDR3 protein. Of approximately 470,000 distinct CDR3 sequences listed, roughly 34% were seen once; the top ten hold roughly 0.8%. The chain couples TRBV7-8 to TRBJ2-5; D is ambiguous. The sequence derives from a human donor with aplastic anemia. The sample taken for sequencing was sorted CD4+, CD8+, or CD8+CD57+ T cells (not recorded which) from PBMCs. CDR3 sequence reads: CASSFFPSQETQYF. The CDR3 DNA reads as TGTGCCAGCAGCTTCTTCCCCAGCCAAGAGACCCAGTACTTC.